The T cell receptor (beta chain) under discussion was sequenced for a study of OX40 agonist ivuxolimab in advanced cancers. Profiling relied on immunoSEQ multiplex PCR, and the TCRdb table lists in-frame clones only, not all of them. The sample lists 23,000 or so clones, approximately 80% occurring once. Germline V gives CDR1 SGDLS, CDR2 YYNGEE. CDR3 length equals 13 residues. The V gene lost 4 bases and the J gene lost 4 bases, with 10 bases spanning the gap. The chain employs TRBV9 and TRBJ2-3; D possibly corresponds to TRBD1 (5 bases). The TCR originated in an adult with an advanced solid tumor such as melanoma, head and neck, liver or kidney cancer. The sample consisted of CD4+ or CD8+ T cells sorted from blood, taken in a trial of the OX40 agonist ivuxolimab. The CDR3 here is CASSFQGADTQYF. CDR3 DNA sequence: TGTGCCAGCAGCTTCCAGGGTGCAGATACGCAGTATTTT.